This T cell receptor beta chain was captured in a study of blood T cell repertoires in COVID-19. Study-level background: Acute-phase and convalescent COVID-19 samples originated in the United States, Italy and Spain.

Some clones are missing from TCRdb's copy, which holds only in-frame ones; the method was immunoSEQ multiplex PCR. The table includes approximately 97,000 clones, around nine tenths detected once. The CDR3 is made up of 15 amino acids. Germline V gene lookup returns CDR1 MNHNS and CDR2 SASEGT. The V and J ends lost 3 bases and 5 bases, in that order; junction bases with no gene match: 6. The gene calls are TRBV6-1 and TRBJ1-1, with 10 bases lining up with TRBD1. This TCR was recovered from a man aged 55 to 70 with acute or convalescent COVID-19. Sequenced: peripheral blood. The CDR3 here is CASSDPGQGRTEAFF. Here the CDR3 DNA reads TGTGCCAGCAGTGACCCGGGACAGGGGAGGACTGAAGCTTTCTTT.